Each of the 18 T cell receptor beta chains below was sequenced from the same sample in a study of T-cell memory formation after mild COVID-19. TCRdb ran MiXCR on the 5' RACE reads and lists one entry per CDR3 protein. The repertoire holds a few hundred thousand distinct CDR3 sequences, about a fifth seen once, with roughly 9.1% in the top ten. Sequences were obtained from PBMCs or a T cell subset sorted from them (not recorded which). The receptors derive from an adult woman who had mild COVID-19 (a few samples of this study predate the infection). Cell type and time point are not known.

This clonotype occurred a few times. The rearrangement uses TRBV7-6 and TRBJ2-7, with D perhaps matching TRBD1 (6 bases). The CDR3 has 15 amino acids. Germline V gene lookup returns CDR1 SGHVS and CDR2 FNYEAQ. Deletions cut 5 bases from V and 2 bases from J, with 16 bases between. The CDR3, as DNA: TGTGCCAGCAGCCCCCGACAGGATTCGACCTACGAGCAGTACTTC. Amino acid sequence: CASSPRQDSTYEQYF. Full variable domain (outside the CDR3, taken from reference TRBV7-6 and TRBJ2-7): GAGVSQSPRYKVTKRGQDVALRCDPISGHVSLYWYRQALGQGPEFLTYFNYEAQQDKSGLPNDRFSAERPEGSISTLTIQRTEQRDSAMYRCASSPRQDSTYEQYFGPGTRLTVT.

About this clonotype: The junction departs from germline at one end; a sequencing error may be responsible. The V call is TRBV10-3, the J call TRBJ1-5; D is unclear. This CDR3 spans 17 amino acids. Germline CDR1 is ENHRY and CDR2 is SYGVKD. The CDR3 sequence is CAISESQVSYSNQPQHF. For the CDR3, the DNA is TGTGCCATAAGTGAGTCTCAGGTCAGCTATAGCAATCAGCCCCAGCATTTT.

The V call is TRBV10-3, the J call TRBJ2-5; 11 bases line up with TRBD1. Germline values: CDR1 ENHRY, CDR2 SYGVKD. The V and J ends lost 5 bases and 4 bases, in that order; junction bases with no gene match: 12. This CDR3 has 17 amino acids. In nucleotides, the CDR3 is TGTGCCATCAGTCCCGGGACAGGGGGTCTAGTGGGAGAGACCCAGTACTTC. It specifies CAISPGTGGLVGETQYF.

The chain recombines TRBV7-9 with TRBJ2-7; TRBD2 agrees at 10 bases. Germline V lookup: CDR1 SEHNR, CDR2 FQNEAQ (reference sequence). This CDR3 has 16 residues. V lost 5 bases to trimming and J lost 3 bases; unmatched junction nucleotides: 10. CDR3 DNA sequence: TGTGCCAGCAGCGACCCGAGGACTAGCGGAAGCTACGAGCAGTACTTC. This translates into CASSDPRTSGSYEQYF.

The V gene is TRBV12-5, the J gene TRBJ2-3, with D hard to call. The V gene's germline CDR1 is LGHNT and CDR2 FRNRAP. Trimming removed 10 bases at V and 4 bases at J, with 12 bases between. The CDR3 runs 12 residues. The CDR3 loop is CATTRSSDTQYF. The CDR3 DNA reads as TGTGCTACGACTCGCTCCTCAGATACGCAGTATTTT.

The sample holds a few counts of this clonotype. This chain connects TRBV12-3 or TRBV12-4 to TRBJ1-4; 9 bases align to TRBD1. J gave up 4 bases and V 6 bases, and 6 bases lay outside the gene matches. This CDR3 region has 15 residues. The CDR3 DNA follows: TGTGCCAGCAGGGAACAGGGGGCTTTTAATGAAAAACTGTTTTTT. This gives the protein CASREQGAFNEKLFF.

CDR3 sequence: CSALDQTGSYEQYF. For the CDR3, the DNA is TGCAGTGCTCTAGATCAGACAGGGAGCTACGAGCAGTACTTC. The chain is built from TRBV20-1 and TRBJ2-7; 7 nucleotides line up with TRBD1. The V segment lost 5 bases and the J segment 3 bases; nucleotides outside the gene matches: 10. Germline CDR1 is DFQATT and CDR2 is SNEGSKA (reference sequence). The CDR3 loop spans 14 amino acids.

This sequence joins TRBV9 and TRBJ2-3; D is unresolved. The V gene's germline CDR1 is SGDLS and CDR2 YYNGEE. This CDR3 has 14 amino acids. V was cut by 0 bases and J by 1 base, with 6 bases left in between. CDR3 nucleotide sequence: TGTGCCAGCAGCGTAGATCTAGGCACAGATACGCAGTATTTT. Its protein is CASSVDLGTDTQYF.

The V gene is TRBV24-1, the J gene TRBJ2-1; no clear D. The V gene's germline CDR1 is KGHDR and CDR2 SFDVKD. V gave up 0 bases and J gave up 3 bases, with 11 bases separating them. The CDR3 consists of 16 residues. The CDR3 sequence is CATSDLDARGYNEQFF. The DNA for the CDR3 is TGTGCCACCAGTGATTTGGATGCTCGAGGCTACAATGAGCAGTTCTTC.

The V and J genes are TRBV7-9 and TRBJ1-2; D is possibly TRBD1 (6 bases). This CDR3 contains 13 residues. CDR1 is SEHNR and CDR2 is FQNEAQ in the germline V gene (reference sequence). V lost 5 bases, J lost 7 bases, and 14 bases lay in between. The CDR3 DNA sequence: TGTGCCAGCAGCCGGGGGCCCAAGGGTGGCTACACCTTC. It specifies CASSRGPKGGYTF.

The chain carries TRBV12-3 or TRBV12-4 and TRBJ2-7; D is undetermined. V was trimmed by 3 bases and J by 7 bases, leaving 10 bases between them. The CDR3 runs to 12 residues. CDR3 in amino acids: CASSFLGWEQYF. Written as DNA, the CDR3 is TGTGCCAGCAGTTTCTTAGGTTGGGAGCAGTACTTC.

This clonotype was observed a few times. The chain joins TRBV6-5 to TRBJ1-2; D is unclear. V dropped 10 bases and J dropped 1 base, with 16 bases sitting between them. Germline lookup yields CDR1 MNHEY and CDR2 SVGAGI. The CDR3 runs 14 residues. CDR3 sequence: CATGLRGFNYGYTF. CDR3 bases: TGTGCCACCGGCCTGAGAGGGTTTAACTATGGCTACACCTTC.

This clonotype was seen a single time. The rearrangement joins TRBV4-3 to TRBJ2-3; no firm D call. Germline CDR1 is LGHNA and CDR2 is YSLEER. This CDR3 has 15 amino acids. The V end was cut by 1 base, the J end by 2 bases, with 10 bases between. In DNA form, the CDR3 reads TGCGCCAGCAGCCAAGGCGAGGCGCCCACAGATACGCAGTATTTT. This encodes CASSQGEAPTDTQYF.

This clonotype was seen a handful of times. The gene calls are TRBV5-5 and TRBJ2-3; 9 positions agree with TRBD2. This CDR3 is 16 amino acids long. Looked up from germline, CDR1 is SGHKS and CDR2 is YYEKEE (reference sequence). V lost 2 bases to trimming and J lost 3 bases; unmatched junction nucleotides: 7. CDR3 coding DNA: TGTGCCAGCAGCTTTCGCGGGGGGGCGAGAACAGATACGCAGTATTTT. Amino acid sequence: CASSFRGGARTDTQYF.

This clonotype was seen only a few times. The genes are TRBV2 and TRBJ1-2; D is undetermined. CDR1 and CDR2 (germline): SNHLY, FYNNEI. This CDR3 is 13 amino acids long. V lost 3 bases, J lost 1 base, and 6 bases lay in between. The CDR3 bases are TGTGCCAGCAGTGAGCGGGGTAACTATGGCTACACCTTC. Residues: CASSERGNYGYTF.

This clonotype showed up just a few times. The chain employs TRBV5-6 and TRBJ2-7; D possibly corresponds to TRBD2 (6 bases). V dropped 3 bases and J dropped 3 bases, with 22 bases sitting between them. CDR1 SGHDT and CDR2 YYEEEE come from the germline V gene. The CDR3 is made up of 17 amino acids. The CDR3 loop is CASSYMGGAPPYYEQYF. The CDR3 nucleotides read TGTGCCAGCAGCTACATGGGGGGAGCCCCCCCTTACTACGAGCAGTACTTC.

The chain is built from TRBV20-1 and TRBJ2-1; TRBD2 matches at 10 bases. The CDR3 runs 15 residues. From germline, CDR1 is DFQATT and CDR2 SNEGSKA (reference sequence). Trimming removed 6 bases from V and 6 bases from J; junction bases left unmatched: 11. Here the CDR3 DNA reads TGCAGTGCCCATACGACTAGCGGGCCATCCAATGAGCAGTTCTTC. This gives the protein CSAHTTSGPSNEQFF.

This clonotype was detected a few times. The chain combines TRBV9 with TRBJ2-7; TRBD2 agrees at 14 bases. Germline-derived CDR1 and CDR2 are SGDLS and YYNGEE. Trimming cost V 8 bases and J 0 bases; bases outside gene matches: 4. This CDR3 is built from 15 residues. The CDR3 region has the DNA TGTGCCAGTCGGGGACTAGCGGGAGACTCCTACGAGCAGTACTTC. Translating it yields CASRGLAGDSYEQYF.